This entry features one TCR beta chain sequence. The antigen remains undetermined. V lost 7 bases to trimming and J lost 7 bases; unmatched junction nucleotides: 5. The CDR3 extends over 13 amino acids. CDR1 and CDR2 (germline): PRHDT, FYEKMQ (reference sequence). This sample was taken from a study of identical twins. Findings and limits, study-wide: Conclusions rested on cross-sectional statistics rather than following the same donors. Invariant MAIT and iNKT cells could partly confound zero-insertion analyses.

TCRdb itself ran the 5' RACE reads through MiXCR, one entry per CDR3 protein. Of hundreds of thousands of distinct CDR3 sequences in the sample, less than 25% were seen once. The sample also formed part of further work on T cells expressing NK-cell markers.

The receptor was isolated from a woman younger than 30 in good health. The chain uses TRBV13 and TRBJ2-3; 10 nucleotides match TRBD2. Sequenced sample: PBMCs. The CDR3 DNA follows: TGTGCCAGCAAAGAGCGGGGGGGTCATACGCAGTATTTT. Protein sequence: CASKERGGHTQYF.